A single TCR beta chain is shown here with its context. V lost 3 bases, J lost 4 bases, and 9 bases lay in between. CDR1 is MNHEY, CDR2 SMNVEV, per germline (reference sequence). The length of the CDR3 is 13 residues. These data originate in a study of shared clonotypes between healthy human individuals. Sequencing used immunoSEQ multiplex PCR; TCRdb keeps in-frame clones, though not all of them. The sample yields 550,000 to 850,000 clones, 55% to 75% seen once. The chain employs TRBV27 and TRBJ1-2; D possibly corresponds to TRBD1 (6 bases). The sequenced material came from memory CD4+ T cells sorted from blood. Subset here: CD45RA-negative fraction. The sequence derives from a woman aged 25 to 45 in good health. CDR3 bases: TGTGCCAGCAGTTTGCAGGGGCCCTATGGCTACACCTTC. It translates to CASSLQGPYGYTF.